Listed below are T cell receptor beta chains from one sample, sequenced in a study of identical twins. TCRdb recomputed calls from the 5' RACE reads with MiXCR, one row per CDR3 protein. Of under 900,000 distinct CDR3 sequences detected, roughly 20% appear once; the ten largest clones hold roughly 14%. The sample was also reused in another study, on T cells expressing NK-cell markers.

Sequencing was carried out using PBMCs. These receptors were collected from a woman aged 18-29 years in good health. The CDR3 runs from the conserved cysteine through the conserved F or W. A D gene is named only where the DNA matches it firmly. Expanded clones get a size class; other rows say once, few or many, or leave the size out.

V gene	clone size	J gene	D gene	CDR3 protein	CDR3 DNA
TRBV5-1	.	TRBJ2-1	.	CASSSNEGGGKFF	TGCGCCAGCAGCTCCAACGAGGGAGGTGGAAAGTTCTTC
TRBV13	.	TRBJ1-6	.	CASSLKGRNNSPLHF	TGTGCCAGCAGCTTAAAAGGCAGAAATAATTCACCCCTCCACTTT
TRBV5-1	.	TRBJ2-3	.	CASSLAKGFSTDTQYF	TGCGCCAGCAGCTTGGCAAAGGGGTTTAGCACAGATACGCAGTATTTT
TRBV7-9	.	TRBJ2-5	.	CASSLGNGGETQYF	TGTGCCAGCAGCTTAGGGAATGGCGGCGAGACCCAGTACTTC
TRBV5-1	few	TRBJ2-4	.	CASARGTFTQVAKNIQYF	TGCGCCAGCGCGCGAGGGACCTTTACACAAGTAGCCAAAAACATTCAGTACTTC
TRBV4-3	few	TRBJ2-2	TRBD2	CASSQGERGNTGELFF	TGCGCCAGCAGCCAAGGAGAGCGGGGGAACACCGGGGAGCTGTTTTTT
TRBV13	.	TRBJ2-7	.	CASSLAGIAISYEQYF	TGTGCCAGCAGCTTAGCGGGGATAGCTATTTCCTACGAGCAGTACTTC
TRBV5-8	.	TRBJ2-7	.	CASATLFLEQYF	TGTGCCAGCGCCACTCTTTTCTTAGAGCAGTACTTC
TRBV5-1	many	TRBJ1-1	.	CASSLGGDTEAFF	TGCGCCAGCAGCTTGGGGGGGGACACTGAAGCTTTCTTT
TRBV29-1	.	TRBJ2-7	.	CSVGSGDPYEQYF	TGCAGCGTTGGTTCGGGGGACCCCTACGAGCAGTACTTC
TRBV27	.	TRBJ2-7	.	CVSSSSYEQYF	TGTGTCAGCAGTTCCTCCTACGAGCAGTACTTC
TRBV12-3/TRBV12-4	few	TRBJ2-3	.	CASRPRTGTTEADTQYF	TGTGCCAGCAGACCCAGGACAGGGACTACGGAAGCAGATACGCAGTATTTT
TRBV7-9	few	TRBJ1-5	TRBD1	CASSLVEGAGQPQHF	TGTGCCAGCAGCTTAGTGGAGGGGGCAGGACAGCCCCAGCATTTT
TRBV12-3/TRBV12-4	few	TRBJ1-1	.	CASSPPLGQVNTEAFF	TGTGCCAGCAGTCCGCCCCTTGGACAAGTGAACACTGAAGCTTTCTTT
TRBV6-1	many	TRBJ2-1	TRBD2	CASRVAGGSSYNEQFF	TGTGCCAGCAGAGTAGCGGGAGGGAGTTCCTACAATGAGCAGTTCTTC
TRBV30	.	TRBJ1-5	.	CAWSVSNGQPQHF	TGTGCCTGGAGTGTATCTAATGGGCAGCCCCAGCATTTT
TRBV12-3/TRBV12-4	few	TRBJ2-1	.	CASSFLLAANEQFF	TGTGCCAGCAGTTTCCTCTTAGCGGCCAATGAGCAGTTCTTC
TRBV6-5	.	TRBJ1-2	.	CASSSFAGTGLYYGYTF	TGTGCCAGCAGTTCCTTCGCAGGGACGGGACTTTACTATGGCTACACCTTC
TRBV20-1	.	TRBJ1-4	.	CSARAPGNEKLFF	TGCAGTGCTAGAGCTCCAGGGAATGAAAAACTGTTTTTT
TRBV12-3/TRBV12-4	.	TRBJ2-1	.	CASSPRSPQYNEQFF	TGTGCCAGCAGTCCCAGGTCGCCCCAATACAATGAGCAGTTCTTC
TRBV24-1	.	TRBJ2-1	.	CATSDGGPSSYNEQFF	TGTGCCACCAGTGACGGCGGGCCGAGCTCCTACAATGAGCAGTTCTTC
TRBV10-3	few	TRBJ2-3	.	CAISPDHTDTQYF	TGTGCCATCAGCCCCGATCATACCGATACGCAGTATTTT
TRBV5-5	.	TRBJ1-1	.	CASSVPGRMNTEAFF	TGTGCCAGCAGCGTACCGGGACGGATGAACACTGAAGCTTTCTTT